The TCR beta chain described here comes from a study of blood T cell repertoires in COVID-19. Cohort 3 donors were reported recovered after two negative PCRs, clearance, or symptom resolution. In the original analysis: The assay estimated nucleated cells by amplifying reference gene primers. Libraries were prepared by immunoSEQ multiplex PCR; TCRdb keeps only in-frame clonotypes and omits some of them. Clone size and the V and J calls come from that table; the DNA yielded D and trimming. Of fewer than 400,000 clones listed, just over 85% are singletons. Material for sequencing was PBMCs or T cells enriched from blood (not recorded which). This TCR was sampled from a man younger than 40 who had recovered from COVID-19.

CDR3 loop: CASSQGAGEQYF. As DNA, the CDR3 is TGTGCCAGCAGCCAGGGGGCCGGGGAGCAGTACTTC. This chain uses TRBV11-3 with TRBJ2-7, with 8 bases matching TRBD1. The V segment lost 5 bases and the J segment 7 bases; nucleotides outside the gene matches: 4. The CDR3 runs 12 residues. Germline V gene lookup returns CDR1 SGHNT and CDR2 YENEEA.